These 4 T cell receptor beta chains came from one sample sequenced in a study of blood T cell repertoires in COVID-19. Clones were sequenced by immunoSEQ multiplex PCR, and TCRdb holds only the in-frame ones, with some missing. The table shows 150,000 to 200,000 clones, with more than 70% occurring only once. The sample taken for sequencing was peripheral blood. The source is a woman between 25 and 40 years old with acute or convalescent COVID-19.

This clone was counted only a few times. CDR3 in DNA: TGTGCCAGCAGTGATCGGGACAGGGTTCGGTCACCCCTCCACTTT. This codes for CASSDRDRVRSPLHF. The chain recombines TRBV2 with TRBJ1-6; TRBD1 matches 9 bases. The CDR3 spans 15 residues. Looked up from germline, CDR1 is SNHLY and CDR2 is FYNNEI. After removal of 3 bases from V and 10 bases from J, the junction contained 7 bases not matched to a gene. The entire variable domain, with the rest obtained from reference TRBV2 and TRBJ1-6, is as follows: EPEVTQTPSHQVTQMGQEVILRCVPISNHLYFYWYRQILGQKVEFLVSFYNNEISEKSEIFDDQFSVERPDGSNFTLKIRSTKLEDSAMYFCASSDRDRVRSPLHFGNGTRLTVT.

The chain is built from TRBV28 and TRBJ2-3, with a weak D call TRBD1 (5 bases). The CDR3 consists of 16 residues. Trimming took 1 base from V and 0 from J, leaving 11 bases between them. Germline V gene sequence: CDR1 MDHEN, CDR2 SYDVKM. The DNA for the CDR3 is TGTGCCAGCAGTTTATCAGGGCTTCTAAGCACAGATACGCAGTATTTT. Translated: CASSLSGLLSTDTQYF.

Written as DNA, the CDR3 is TGTGCCAGCAGCGTATCCGCATCCGCGGGAGCGGGCGAGCAGTACTTC. This encodes CASSVSASAGAGEQYF. The chain recombines TRBV9 with TRBJ2-7; TRBD2 agrees at 7 bases. J gave up 6 bases and V 1 base, and 13 bases lay outside the gene matches. Germline V gene data show CDR1 as SGDLS and CDR2 as YYNGEE. The CDR3 sequence is 16 residues long.

The CDR3 nucleotides read TGCGCCAGCGGCGGGACAGGGGAGGTGATTGATGGCTACACCTTC. It translates to CASGGTGEVIDGYTF. The chain combines TRBV5-1 with TRBJ1-2; TRBD1 matches at 10 bases. CDR3 length equals 15 residues. Germline CDR1 is SGHRS and CDR2 is YFSETQ. J gave up 6 bases and V 7 bases, and 12 bases lay outside the gene matches.